Listed below are T cell receptor beta chains from one sample, sequenced in a study of T cell responses to AZD1222 COVID-19 vaccine. Clones were sequenced by immunoSEQ multiplex PCR, and TCRdb holds only the in-frame ones, with some missing. The repertoire holds some 120,000 clones, with roughly 90% as singletons. This specimen was peripheral blood, taken on day 0 of AZD1222 vaccination. These receptors were collected from an adult in good health. CDR3s include the opening cysteine and the closing phenylalanine or tryptophan. A D gene is named only where the DNA matches it firmly. Clone size is not always given. Where it is, it says once, few, many or a class for expanded clones.

clone size | CDR3 length | J gene | V gene | D gene | CDR3 DNA | CDR3 protein
. | 16 | TRBJ1-4 | TRBV19 | . | TGTGCCAGTAGTAATCCCGGGGGGGCTGAAGAGGAAAAACTGTTTTTT | CASSNPGGAEEEKLFF
. | 15 | TRBJ2-6 | TRBV7-2 | . | TGTGCCAGCAGCTTAGAGGCAACTGGGGCCAACGTCCTGACTTTC | CASSLEATGANVLTF
. | 13 | TRBJ1-6 | TRBV2 | . | TGTGCCAGCATCGGTCGGCCCAATTCACCCCTCCACTTT | CASIGRPNSPLHF
once | 18 | TRBJ2-4 | TRBV4-1 | TRBD2 | TGCGCCAGCAGCCAAGTTCTCCGGCGGGGGGCGGCCAAAAACATTCAGTACTTC | CASSQVLRRGAAKNIQYF
. | 16 | TRBJ2-7 | TRBV5-1 | TRBD2 | TGCGCCAGCAGCTCCGGGACTAGCGGGACCCCCTACGAGCAGTACTTC | CASSSGTSGTPYEQYF
. | 14 | TRBJ2-7 | TRBV6-1 | TRBD1 | TGTGCCAGCAGTGAGCCGGGACAGGGTAACGAGCAGTACTTC | CASSEPGQGNEQYF
. | 14 | TRBJ2-3 | TRBV7-8 | TRBD2 | TGTGCCAGCTCCCCTAGCGGACCCACAGATACGCAGTATTTT | CASSPSGPTDTQYF
. | 15 | TRBJ2-3 | TRBV4-1 | TRBD1 | TGCGCCAGCAGCCCGGGGACAGGGGTCGGGGATACGCAGTATTTT | CASSPGTGVGDTQYF
. | 16 | TRBJ1-4 | TRBV3-1/TRBV3-2 | TRBD1 | TGTGCCAGCAGACACGCGGGGACAGGGACAAATGAAAAACTGTTTTTT | CASRHAGTGTNEKLFF
. | 17 | TRBJ2-1 | TRBV4-3 | . | TGCGCCAGCAGCCAAGTGATTAGGGACTTTCCCCTTAATGAGCAGTTCTTC | CASSQVIRDFPLNEQFF
. | 19 | TRBJ2-1 | TRBV28 | TRBD2 | TGTGCCAGCAGTTTATGGGGACTAGCCCCCCGTGGTTCCTACAATGAGCAGTTCTTC | CASSLWGLAPRGSYNEQFF
. | 15 | TRBJ2-5 | TRBV15 | . | TGTGCCACCAGCAGAGATCTGGGGGGAGAAGAGACCCAGTACTTC | CATSRDLGGEETQYF
. | 13 | TRBJ2-7 | TRBV27 | . | TGTGCCAGCAGTCCCAGGGACGGCTACGAGCAGTACTTC | CASSPRDGYEQYF
. | 11 | TRBJ2-1 | TRBV6-2/TRBV6-3 | . | TGTGCCAGCAGTCATACACCCAAGCAGTTCTTC | CASSHTPKQFF
once | 17 | TRBJ2-1 | TRBV24-1 | TRBD2 | TGTGCCACCAGTGACACTTTAGCGGGAGGGTGGTACAATGAGCAGTTCTTC | CATSDTLAGGWYNEQFF
. | 13 | TRBJ2-5 | TRBV2 | TRBD2 | TGTGCCAGCAGTGAGCTAGCGGTAGAGACCCAGTACTTC | CASSELAVETQYF
. | 12 | TRBJ2-1 | TRBV12-5 | . | TGTGCTAGTGGTTTGGTACAGAATGAGCAGTTCTTC | CASGLVQNEQFF
. | 11 | TRBJ2-7 | TRBV7-9 | . | TGTGCCAGCAGCTCCCACTACGAGCAGTACTTC | CASSSHYEQYF